This T cell receptor beta chain derives from a study of read filtering for tumor transcriptome and immune sequencing (TCRdb year 2020). Background on the whole study: Of the patients in the cohort, some 18 were male and roughly 15 were female, and their mean age was 65.9 years, with a range of about 40 to 85. One of the main goals was to work out a read-filtering strategy for immune repertoire data, in particular whether clonotypes backed by only a single read should be removed. TCR-region mapped reads per sample ranged from about 4 to 10.27 million with IR-seq versus only roughly 75 to 1,300 with RNA-seq. After DNase treatment, whole-transcriptome libraries were prepared with the TruSeq RNA Access Library Prep Kit. Using the same bone marrow samples, the study ran both targeted immune repertoire sequencing and bulk whole-transcriptome sequencing and then compared the TCR repertoires from each method. Under revised international staging, fewer than ten patients fell into R-ISS I, some 15 into R-ISS II and six or seven into R-ISS III. Here is what the overall study found, with its caveats: Single-read clonotypes made up around 82% of clonotypes but only approximately 4% of total reads in IR-seq, compared with approximately 75% of clonotypes and 40% to 55% of reads in RNA-seq. The sorted CD138-negative fraction was composed of a mixed bone marrow immune population rather than of purified T cells. The correlation between IR-seq and RNA-seq shared clonotype proportions was increased by removal of single-read clonotypes. Compared with RNA-seq, IR-seq captured clonotypes at much greater depth and more reliably, and a smaller IR-seq throughput was enough to identify most of the shared clonotypes.

Remarks on this clonotype: Its antigen target is currently unknown. The junction differs from germline at one of its ends, possibly a read error.

The germline V gene (reference sequence) sets CDR1 to LNHDA and CDR2 to SQIVND. Including the terminal cysteine and phenylalanine, the CDR3 comprises 18 residues. The sequence is cut down to CDR3 DNA, 54 bases in frame from base 1. Starting from around 400 ng RNA, TCR libraries were constructed with the Immunoverse kit using molecular barcoded adaptors that cover the alpha/delta and beta/gamma chains. TCR library preparation used the same RNA that was used for transcriptome sequencing. TCR libraries were sequenced on an Illumina HiSeq 4000 with 2 x 150 cycles. As for the original processing: Using MiXCR, which included quality filtering and error correction, TCR reads were aligned to human V, D, J and C references and then assembled into CDR3 clonotypes. Clonotype counts and gene usage diversity were analyzed with the tcR package in R. Raw mapping reads were checked after the RNA-seq reads had been mapped by STAR aligner version 2.5.3a onto the human GRCh37 genome. To test how sequencing depth affects detected clonotypes, IR-seq fastq files were randomly downsampled with Seqtk 1.3. The public reads were quality trimmed at Q25 with fastp and then assembled into clones with MiXCR by TCRdb, keeping productive beta chains. Every CDR3 protein is listed once, alongside the most common genes and DNA of its rows. These V and J calls derive from TCRdb rather than the authors' analysis. This sample has about 48,000 distinct CDR3 sequences in its table, and roughly a fifth of those were observed once. Of the sample, roughly 15% falls within the top ten clones.

Every patient had bone marrow sampled at the time of active disease. Ficoll-Hypaque density gradient centrifugation was used to isolate the bone marrow mononuclear cells. Myeloma plasma cells were removed and CD138-negative cells were collected by negative selection after labeling with CD138 magnetic microbeads on a MACS separator. Flow cytometry on an Attune NxT with CD138 antibodies was used to check the purity of the isolated cells. TRIzol reagent was used to extract total RNA, and a NanoDrop spectrophotometer was used to quantify the extracted RNA. Paired RNA-seq and IR-seq were performed on each patient's CD138-negative bone marrow sample.

This receptor was identified in a donor over 35 with multiple myeloma. The material sequenced was a population of CD138-negative cells sorted from bone marrow. What this sample's cell subset or site label stands for: bone marrow mononuclear cells depleted of CD138+ plasma/myeloma cells by negative magnetic selection. The sequence joins TRBV19 to TRBJ1-4; confidence is insufficient to name the D gene. Read as DNA, the sequence is TGTTCCAGTAGTATCCGGCAGAATTGTAGGGCAACTAATGAAAAACTGTTTTTT. This gives the protein CSSSIRQNCRATNEKLFF.